The subject of this entry is one TCR beta chain. Its antigen remains unknown. This entry is derived from a study of Ad26.COV2.S vaccination and SARS-CoV-2 variants. Study background: Dosing was one shot or two shots 56 days apart. Notes on the study in general: TCR breadth and depth analyses may have underestimated total T cell responses. Responses of spike-specific T cells (both CD8+ and CD4+) reportedly showed substantial breadth after vaccination.

Using immunoSEQ multiplex PCR, the repertoire was profiled, and TCRdb retains in-frame clones only, with some absent. The sample includes approximately 410,000 clones, 92% seen only once; the top ten take more than 1.5%. J was trimmed by 2 bases and V by 3 bases; bases with no gene match: 6. Germline CDR1 SGDLS, CDR2 YYNGEE. The CDR3 is made up of 17 amino acids. Treatment noted: roughly 19 received Ad26.COV2.S at low or high dose, single or two shots; about 5 received placebo; per-sample allocation not given. Sampling occurred on day 63 after the first vaccine or placebo injection. Sequencing was performed on peripheral blood, taken in a trial of Ad26.COV2.S vaccine versus placebo. The V and J genes are TRBV9 and TRBJ2-2, with TRBD2 matching 11 bases. This TCR came from a person between 18 and 65 years old who received the Ad26.COV2.S COVID-19 vaccine or a placebo. CDR3 coding DNA: TGTGCCAGCAGCGCATCTAGCGGGGGGACAAACACCGGGGAGCTGTTTTTT. Protein: CASSASSGGTNTGELFF.